This T cell receptor beta chain was recorded in a study of cytomegalovirus exposure and HLA in healthy donors listed by TCRdb under 2017. A note on the overall study: According to an earlier analysis of several hundred of the donors, some 180 million T cells yielded 120 million or so unique TCR beta sequences and around 300 Gb of sequence data. About 300 gigabases of sequencing data and approximately 85 million unique TCR sequences were included in an early release covering over 600 HLA-typed donors. Among the roughly 400 genotyped donors, around 79% belonged to the genetic ancestry cluster associated with self-reported Caucasian donors. The study was designed to test whether signatures of past pathogen exposure could be identified by cataloging public T cell receptors. The study profiled the T cell repertoires of 666 subjects by immunosequencing and related them to cytomegalovirus serostatus. Besides the first cohort of 500 to 700 subjects, a separate validation cohort made up of 120 different subjects was used. High-throughput TCR immunosequencing, statistical association of individual TCRs with disease status, and machine learning were combined to predict cytomegalovirus infection status. In a later analysis, previously published TCR beta repertoires from 550 to 700 donors were re-analyzed and high-resolution HLA genotyping was added so that TCR occurrence patterns could be studied. In the later analysis, no new phenotypic data were used to find candidate immune exposures; instead, reliance was placed on TCR beta sequences and their occurrence across donors. An earlier analysis of 500 to 750 of the donors applied high-throughput TCR beta sequencing to assess whether each TCR beta V gene segment acted as functional or pseudogenic. Alongside the repertoire data, information on donor age, sex, ethnicity and CMV serostatus was compiled. Genome-wide SNP genotypes for about three fifths of the roughly 670 donors were used in a later genetic analysis, which treated that subset as a discovery cohort. Every discovery cohort repertoire had been produced on one sequencing platform. HLA typing covered class I and class II loci at four-digit resolution. Typing coverage varied by locus: roughly 620-640 donors for A, B, C, DRB1 and DQB1; roughly 500 for DQA1; 606 for DPA1; about 450 for DPB1. Roughly 5 DR-DQ haplotypes were handled as single units for association and clustering, since linkage in the cohort was strong. Across approximately 420 genotyped donors of the cohort, an average of about 220,000 unique TCR beta nucleotide sequences per donor were sequenced, and roughly a sixth of those sequences were non-productive. On the study overall, not on this receptor specifically: In this cohort, only TCR beta chains were sequenced, and detectable features were limited by the absence of alpha or paired-chain data. For the cohort, immune exposure information was limited to CMV serostatus. Because HLA typing was missing for some donors at each locus, association tests included only the typed subset. Because counts were too low, about 18 rarely observed V segments, including chromosome 9 orphons, were excluded from the earlier analysis of several hundred of the donors. In a later analysis, 16,951 TCR beta sequences were associated with specific HLA alleles at a false discovery rate of 0.05. According to a later analysis, parvovirus B19, influenza, CMV and Epstein-Barr virus appeared linked to several top co-occurrence clusters. The authors suggested that the approach could potentially be extended to other disease states and immunological phenotypes. Because the 87-base-pair reads could not distinguish some IMGT-functional V segments, including TRBV6-2 and TRBV6-3, those segments were excluded. A later analysis found that most CMV-associated TCR beta chains appeared HLA-restricted, with HLA associations seemingly driven largely by CMV exposure. Across donors, most TCR sequences were observed very rarely, whereas some public TCRs were present in many individuals. When HLA alleles, especially DR and DQ, strongly co-occurred, TCR associations were difficult to assign to individual alleles. A cluster of highly shared sequence variants was judged likely to represent a technical artifact of the sequencing pipeline. A further reported finding was that TCR beta sequences accurately predicted the HLA-A and HLA-B alleles for most subjects in the first cohort. A later genetic analysis reported fewer N-insertions in productive TCRs among donors in an Asian-associated ancestry cluster than the roughly 700-donor mean. Roughly uniform sequencing depth across donors was assumed in presence/absence analyses, although this assumption may not hold. In a later analysis, HLA-associated TCR beta chains showed more clonal expansion and lower generation probabilities than non-associated chains that were equally common. Broadly in line with IMGT annotations, most TCR beta V segments showed up in productive rearrangements about 87% or about 30% of the time in an earlier analysis of several hundred of the donors. A total of roughly 160 TCR beta chains were listed by the study as associated with cytomegalovirus. The classifier was reported to diagnose cytomegalovirus status with high specificity and sensitivity in both the original and validation cohorts. A later genetic analysis associated a missense DCLRE1C variant with V-gene and J-gene trimming of TCR beta chains, and an independent cohort replicated the association. In a later analysis, the rate of TCR association differed among HLA loci, with DRB1 alleles having the most associated TCRs and HLA-C alleles having the fewest. A few of the identified cytomegalovirus-associated TCR beta chains were confirmed in vitro to be specific for cytomegalovirus antigens. Linkage disequilibrium might explain the correlated functional status among segregating V segments, but an unknown experimental factor could not be excluded.

The library was made by the immunoSEQ multiplex PCR assay. For the multiplex PCR, a mixture combining 60 forward primers for TCR Vbeta segments and 13 reverse primers for TCR Jbeta segments was used. A multiplex PCR assay on genomic DNA amplified the CDR3 region of rearranged TCR beta genes. The Illumina HiSeq System was used to sequence the amplified TCR beta libraries as 87-base-pair reads. The authors processed their data as follows. Across the 600 to 700 repertoires, a later analysis counted about 81 million unique TCR beta chains, roughly 11 million of which were shared by at least two donors. A nearest-neighbor algorithm error-corrected the raw reads and collapsed the reads into unique sequences, merging closely related sequences to remove PCR and sequencing errors. CDR3 sequences were aligned to IMGT reference sequences to assign V, D and J gene segments. For a sequence to be retained, at least a six-nucleotide match to both a V gene segment and a J gene segment was required. A rearrangement was called productive if the CDR3 had no stop codons and remained in frame with V and J, and every other rearrangement was called non-productive. Following IMGT convention, CDR3 was defined as the stretch from the second conserved V-encoded cysteine to the conserved J-encoded phenylalanine. The earlier analysis of 587 of the donors excluded sequences that lacked an unambiguous match to a single V gene segment. In an earlier analysis of approximately 560 of the donors, a V segment was called functional when productive rearrangements were above 56.7%, and segregating when the standard deviation between donors exceeded 5%. A statistical classification framework was built for diagnosing cytomegalovirus status from the catalog of TCR beta chain sequences. In a later analysis, V and J genes were assigned by comparing TCR nucleotide sequences against IMGT/GENE-DB human TR gene sequences. The TCRdist pipeline was used in a later analysis to assign CDR3 sequences and most-parsimonious VDJ recombination scenarios. In a later analysis, each TCR beta chain was defined by its CDR3 amino acid sequence together with its V-gene family, and reads lacking a unique V-gene family were excluded. In a later analysis, some 600 highly shared, low-generation-probability nucleotide sequences were removed to address suspected cross-contamination and a sequencing artifact. A later analysis calculated a clonal expansion index for each public chain from normalized within-repertoire ranks of inferred template counts. In a later analysis, generation probabilities were computed with a VDJ recombination model fitted to out-of-frame rearrangements, and the resulting probabilities were checked against IGoR. Hypergeometric tests were used in a later analysis to score TCR-TCR, TCR-HLA and TCR-CMV co-occurrence, with a repertoire-size bias correction applied to the TCR pairs. False discovery rates were estimated in a later analysis by permuting HLA or CMV assignments 20 times. In a later analysis, co-occurring TCRs were grouped with DBSCAN, and TCRdist sequence similarity was added when clustering was performed within HLA-allele-positive subsets. Co-occurrence clustering excluded repertoires with fewer than 30,000 or more than 120,000 public chains, plus five with anomalous nucleotide sharing. In TCRdb, the immuneACCESS table is reduced to in-frame sequences with V and J assigned. These tables do not hold every clone; where another copy was compared, an unresolved V gene accounts for under half, and the others remain unexplained. The V and J calls and clone size come from that table; D and trimming were worked out from the DNA. The sample has 100,000 to 150,000 clones on record, roughly 78% of them singletons. About 4% of the sample belongs to the ten largest clones.

From a lookup of the germline V gene, CDR1 and CDR2 are SGHVS and FQNEAQ. Here V drops 5 bases and J drops 1 base, and the junction holds 9 bases not matched to any gene. The CDR3 goes from the cysteine to the phenylalanine over 16 residues. Only the CDR3 portion is preserved as DNA: 48 bases, with reading frame beginning at the first base. The cohort was made up of approximately 700 healthy bone marrow donors. Cohort members were all nominally healthy when sampled, although unrecorded immune exposures were likely present. The donor tested CMV seronegative, placing the donor among the roughly 340 seronegative members of the cohort. A peripheral blood sample was collected from each donor, and TCR beta sequencing was performed on peripheral blood mononuclear cells. The Qiagen DNeasy Blood Extraction Kit was used to extract genomic DNA from the blood cell samples. About this clone itself: Its antigen remains undetermined. The record has no base qualities; no much larger clone is one base away.

The receptor chain draws on TRBV7-8 and TRBJ2-3; 7 central bases correspond to TRBD2. The sample was PBMCs. The TCR originated in a man aged 25 to 40 in good health and CMV-seronegative. The CDR3 in this case is CASSPITTSGTDTQYF. The DNA sequence follows: TGTGCCAGCAGCCCCATAACCACTAGCGGCACAGATACGCAGTATTTT.